This note documents a single T cell receptor beta chain sequence. This sample was taken from a study of T cell changes during pregnancy in multiple sclerosis. The protocol was immunoSEQ multiplex PCR, while the TCRdb copy is restricted to in-frame clones and leaves out a portion. The table records about 70,000 clones, approximately 94% of them present only once. The germline gives CDR1 SQVTM, CDR2 ANQGSEA. The CDR3 totals 13 residues. J was trimmed by 7 bases and V by 6 bases; bases with no gene match: 6. The chain couples TRBV29-1 to TRBJ1-2, with 12 bases aligning to TRBD1. This clonotype was obtained from a female donor with multiple sclerosis, enrolled in a pregnancy study. Specimen: peripheral blood, collected in the third trimester of pregnancy. CDR3 region: CSVRDRGRPGYTF. The CDR3 bases are TGCAGCGTCCGGGACAGGGGGCGTCCTGGCTACACCTTC. Full variable domain (remainder filled in from reference TRBV29-1 and TRBJ1-2): SAVISQKPSRDICQRGTSLTIQCQVDSQVTMMFWYRQQPGQSLTLIATANQGSEATYESGFVIDKFPISRPNLTFSTLTVSNMSPEDSSIYLCSVRDRGRPGYTFGSGTRLTVV.